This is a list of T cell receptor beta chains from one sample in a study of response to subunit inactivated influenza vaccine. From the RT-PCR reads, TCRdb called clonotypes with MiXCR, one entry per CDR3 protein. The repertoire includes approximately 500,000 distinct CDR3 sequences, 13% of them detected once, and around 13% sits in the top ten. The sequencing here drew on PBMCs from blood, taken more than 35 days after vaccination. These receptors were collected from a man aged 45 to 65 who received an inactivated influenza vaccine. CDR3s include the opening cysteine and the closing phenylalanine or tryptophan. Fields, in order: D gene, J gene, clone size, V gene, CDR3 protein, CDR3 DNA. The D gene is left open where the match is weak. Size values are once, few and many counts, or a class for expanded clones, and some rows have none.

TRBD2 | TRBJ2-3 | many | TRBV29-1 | CSVAGLADSTDTQYF | TGCAGCGTGGCAGGACTAGCGGATAGCACAGATACGCAGTATTTT
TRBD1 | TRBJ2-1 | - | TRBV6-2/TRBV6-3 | CASTPTGAFSNEQFF | TGTGCCAGCACCCCCACAGGGGCTTTTAGCAATGAGCAGTTCTTC
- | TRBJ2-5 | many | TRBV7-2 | CASSQRQTSKQETQYF | TGTGCCAGCAGCCAACGCCAGACATCAAAACAAGAGACCCAGTACTTC
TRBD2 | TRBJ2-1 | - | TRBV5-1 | CASSLEGLGGNEQFF | TGCGCCAGCAGCTTGGAGGGACTAGGAGGGAATGAGCAGTTCTTC
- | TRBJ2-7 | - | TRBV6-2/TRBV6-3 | CASSYSRVLYEQYF | TGTGCCAGCAGTTACTCGAGGGTCCTCTACGAGCAGTACTTC
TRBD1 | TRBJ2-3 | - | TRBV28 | CASSVPGQGTDTQYF | TGTGCCAGCAGTGTACCGGGACAGGGAACAGATACGCAGTATTTT
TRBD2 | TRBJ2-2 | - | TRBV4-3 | CASRQAGVLTGELFF | TGCGCCAGCAGACAAGCGGGAGTACTCACCGGGGAGCTGTTTTTT
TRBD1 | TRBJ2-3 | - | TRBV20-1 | CCAGVQGAVSSDKTQYF | TGCTGTGCTGGGGTACAGGGGGCAGTGTCAAGCGATAAAACGCAGTATTTT
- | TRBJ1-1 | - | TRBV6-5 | CASSYSGYGSTEAFF | TGTGCCAGCAGTTATTCAGGCTACGGGAGCACTGAAGCTTTCTTT
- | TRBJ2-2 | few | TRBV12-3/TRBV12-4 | CASSSGTYLTGELFF | TGTGCCAGCAGTTCTGGGACGTATCTCACCGGGGAGCTGTTTTTT
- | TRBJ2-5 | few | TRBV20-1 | CSASVTGSLYQETQYF | TGCAGTGCTAGTGTTACAGGGAGTCTATACCAAGAGACCCAGTACTTC
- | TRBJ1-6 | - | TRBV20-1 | CSARVGQRSPLHF | TGCAGTGCTAGAGTGGGGCAGCGGTCACCCCTCCACTTT
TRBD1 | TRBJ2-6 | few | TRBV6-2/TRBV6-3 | CASSSPQGTGASSGANVLTF | TGTGCCAGCAGTTCCCCACAAGGGACAGGGGCCTCTTCGGGGGCCAACGTCCTGACTTTC
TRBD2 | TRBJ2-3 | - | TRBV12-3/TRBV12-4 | CASSLNPSGSSTDTQYF | TGTGCCAGCAGTTTAAATCCTAGCGGCTCTAGCACAGATACGCAGTATTTT
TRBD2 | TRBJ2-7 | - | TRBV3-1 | CATRTSSTYEQYF | TGTGCCACAAGGACTAGCAGCACCTACGAGCAGTACTTC